This T cell receptor beta chain was sequenced during a study of CD8 T cells in Susac syndrome. Regarding this clonotype: Its antigen is unknown.

Sequencing of TCR beta, carried out with a high-throughput approach, was applied to CD8+ and CD4+ T cells from the blood. RNA in amounts of roughly 0.45 to 1 ug was reverse transcribed with random hexamers. TCRdb fed the immunoSEQ multiplex PCR reads into MiXCR, producing one record per CDR3 protein. The table has approximately 80,000 distinct CDR3 sequences, approximately 93% seen once. Findings and caveats of the study: An acknowledgment was made by the study that its TCR sequencing and HLA analysis involved relatively few individuals.

Germline CDR1 and CDR2: DFQATT and SNEGSKA (reference sequence). The CDR3 spans 15 residues. Unmatched junction bases numbered 7, after V lost 1 base and J lost 5 bases. The TCR was taken from a human donor with Susac syndrome. The V call is TRBV20-1, the J call TRBJ2-1; TRBD2 aligns across 8 bases. The sample was CD8+ T cells from PBMCs. This CDR3 reads CSARGDGGDHNEQFF. Here the CDR3 DNA reads TGCAGTGCTAGAGGGGACGGGGGGGACCACAATGAGCAGTTCTTC.